The rows below give T cell receptor beta chains drawn from one sample of a study of shared clonotypes between healthy human individuals. Only in-frame clones appear in the TCRdb table, and some are missing; sequencing was by immunoSEQ multiplex PCR. The data contain some 2.1 million clones, just under 95% of them singletons. Input material: naive CD8+ T cells from PBMCs. The receptors were sampled from a man between 18 and 35 years old in good health. Some clones in this sample may be carry-over from other donors' samples. The conserved cysteine and the conserved F or W are not part of the CDR3 here.

TRBJ1-4 TRBV7-9 ASSFRSGGVLF
TRBJ2-7 TRBV7-9 ASSLPSGSLLDYEQY
TRBJ2-3 TRBV21-1 ASSKMIMTSGSVTDTQY
TRBJ2-5 TRBV19 ATKDRAYQETQY
TRBJ2-7 TRBV28 ASSPSREGYEQY
TRBJ2-5 TRBV7-9 ASSLEYQETQY
TRBJ1-5 TRBV6-5 ASSYGAGTWPQH
TRBJ2-7 TRBV6-6 ASKGTRGYEQY
TRBJ2-5 TRBV4-1 ASRHEPGLAEETQY
TRBJ1-2 TRBV9 ASSPWERTLNNYGYT
TRBJ2-1 TRBV7-3 ASSSMGRVGYEQF
TRBJ2-7 TRBV6-5 ASSYSAGGSSYEQY
TRBJ1-5 TRBV28 ASSLAGALNQPQH
TRBJ2-7 TRBV5-1 ASSSTGGSEQY
TRBJ2-5 TRBV15 ATSKEGTTQETQY
TRBJ1-5 TRBV9 ASSVGMGAGQPQH
TRBJ2-1 TRBV7-8 ASSLEAALSSYNEQF
TRBJ2-7 TRBV14 ASSQGRTAAYEQY
TRBJ2-1 TRBV7-8 ASSLAWAGGGYNEQF
TRBJ1-1 TRBV7-7 ASSLVSFEESKWDTEAF
TRBJ2-7 TRBV7-3 ASSLAAHYEQY
TRBJ1-4 TRBV27 ASSSTGLGEKLF
TRBJ2-2 TRBV11-2 ASSLVAGVRWTGELF
TRBJ1-1 TRBV5-1 ASSPNPGQEKNTEAF
TRBJ2-7 TRBV28 ASSLWDSSYEQY
TRBJ2-2 TRBV19 ASSRRNTGELF
TRBJ2-7 TRBV28 ASSFSGGIVPYEQY
TRBJ2-7 TRBV7-9 ASSLSGGGEQY
TRBJ2-3 TRBV5-1 ASCLGQGGEGDTQY
TRBJ2-1 TRBV7-9 ASSSRLGSNEQF
TRBJ2-1 TRBV7-8 ASSTRTSGTYNEQF
TRBJ2-1 TRBV11-2 ASSLATSSYNEQF
TRBJ2-7 TRBV25-1 ASSVQGGNEQY
TRBJ2-7 TRBV28 ASSLGQGDEQY
TRBJ1-5 TRBV6-1 ASSDWDRRHSNQPQH
TRBJ2-1 TRBV9 ASSASGTPDNEQF
TRBJ2-7 TRBV10-3 AIAHTDREVYEQY
TRBJ2-2 TRBV19 ASSIVSGELF
TRBJ1-2 TRBV28 ASSLVDRNYGYT
TRBJ2-7 TRBV2 ASSASPQFYEQY
TRBJ1-4 TRBV19 ASSINGRDRAATNEKLF
TRBJ2-7 TRBV27 ASSLSGGEAVYEQY
TRBJ2-7 TRBV2 ASSPGQGASYEQY
TRBJ2-4 TRBV11-2 ASSLTPPAKNIQY
TRBJ1-1 TRBV21-1 ASSHMDHDGLNTEAF
TRBJ1-2 TRBV29-1 SVPDREGYGYT
TRBJ2-3 TRBV19 ASSKLAGDLEY
TRBJ2-1 TRBV12-5 ASGPGLAGGYSYNEQF
TRBJ1-1 TRBV28 ASSFTRVSEAF
TRBJ2-7 TRBV4-2 ASRSGLAGGPDEQY
TRBJ1-4 TRBV25-1 ASSEILGRGRTNEKLF
TRBJ2-3 TRBV7-9 ASSPRTISPSSDTQY
TRBJ1-1 TRBV19 ASSEDFNTEAF
TRBJ1-2 TRBV27 ASTNTGSGLGYT
TRBJ1-1 TRBV15 ATSRGSRPEAF
TRBJ2-5 TRBV7-9 ASSKATSQETQY
TRBJ2-1 TRBV4-3 ASSPRGSGRLNNEQF
TRBJ2-1 TRBV4-1 ASSQVGGVAINNEQF
TRBJ2-1 TRBV25-1 ASSDSSTGWSYNEQF
TRBJ2-3 TRBV2 ASLTKNFGGRDTDTQY